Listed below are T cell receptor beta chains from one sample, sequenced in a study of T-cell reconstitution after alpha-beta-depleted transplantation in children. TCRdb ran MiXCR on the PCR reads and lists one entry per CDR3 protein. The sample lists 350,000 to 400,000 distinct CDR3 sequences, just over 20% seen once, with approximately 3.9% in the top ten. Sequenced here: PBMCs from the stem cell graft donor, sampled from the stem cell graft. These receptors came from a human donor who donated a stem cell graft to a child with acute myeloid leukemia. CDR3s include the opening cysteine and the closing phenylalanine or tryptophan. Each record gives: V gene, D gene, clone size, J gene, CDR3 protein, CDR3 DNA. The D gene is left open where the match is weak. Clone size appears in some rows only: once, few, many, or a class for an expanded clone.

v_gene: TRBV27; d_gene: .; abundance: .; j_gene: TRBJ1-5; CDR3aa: CASSQGWYQPQHF; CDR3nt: TGTGCCAGCAGTCAGGGGTGGTATCAGCCCCAGCATTTT
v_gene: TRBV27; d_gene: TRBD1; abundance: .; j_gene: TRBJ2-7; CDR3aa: CASSPALQGDYEQYF; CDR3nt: TGTGCCAGCAGCCCAGCCCTACAGGGGGATTACGAGCAGTACTTC
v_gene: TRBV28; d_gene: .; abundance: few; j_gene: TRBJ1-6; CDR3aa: CASRTTKSSYNSPLHF; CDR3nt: TGTGCCAGCAGGACGACAAAAAGCTCCTATAATTCACCCCTCCACTTT
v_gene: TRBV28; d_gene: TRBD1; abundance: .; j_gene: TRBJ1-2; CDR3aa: CASSLSLRGIYGYTF; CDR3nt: TGTGCCAGCAGTTTATCACTCAGGGGGATCTATGGCTACACCTTC
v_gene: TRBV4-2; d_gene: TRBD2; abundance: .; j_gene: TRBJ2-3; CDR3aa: CASSQDRWEGPDTQYF; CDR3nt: TGTGCCAGCAGCCAAGATCGGTGGGAGGGTCCAGATACGCAGTATTTT
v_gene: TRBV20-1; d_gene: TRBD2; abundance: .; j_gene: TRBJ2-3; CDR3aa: CSARDGTSGVTDTQYF; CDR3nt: TGCAGTGCTAGAGATGGGACTAGCGGGGTCACAGATACGCAGTATTTT
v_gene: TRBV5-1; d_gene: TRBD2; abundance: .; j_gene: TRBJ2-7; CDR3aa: CASSTTSVLTYEQYF; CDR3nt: TGCGCCAGCAGCACGACTAGCGTCCTCACCTACGAGCAGTACTTC
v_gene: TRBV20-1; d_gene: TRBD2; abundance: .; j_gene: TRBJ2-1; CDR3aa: CSAQNFGRADEQFF; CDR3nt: TGCAGTGCTCAAAACTTCGGGAGGGCTGATGAGCAGTTCTTC
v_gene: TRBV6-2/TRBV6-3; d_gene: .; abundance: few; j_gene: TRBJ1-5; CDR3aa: CASSPGRYQPQHF; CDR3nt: TGTGCCAGCAGTCCGGGACGGTATCAGCCCCAGCATTTT
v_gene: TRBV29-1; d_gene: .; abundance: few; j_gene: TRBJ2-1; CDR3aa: CSVVRRQSSSYNEQFF; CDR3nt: TGCAGCGTTGTCAGGAGGCAGTCGAGCTCCTACAATGAGCAGTTCTTC
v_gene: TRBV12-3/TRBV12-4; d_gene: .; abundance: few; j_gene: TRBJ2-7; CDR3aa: CASSSLDSYEQYF; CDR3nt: TGTGCCAGCAGTTCGCTCGACTCCTACGAGCAGTACTTC
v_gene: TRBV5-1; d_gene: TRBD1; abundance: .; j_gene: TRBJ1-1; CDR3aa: CASSPQGFGNTEAFF; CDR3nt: TGCGCCAGCAGCCCACAGGGGTTTGGGAACACTGAAGCTTTCTTT
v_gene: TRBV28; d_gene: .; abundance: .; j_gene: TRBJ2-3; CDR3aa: CASSLDTVDTQYF; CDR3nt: TGTGCCAGCAGTTTAGACACTGTAGATACGCAGTATTTT
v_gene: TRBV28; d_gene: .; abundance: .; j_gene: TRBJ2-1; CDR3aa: CASSTRGGAYNEQFF; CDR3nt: TGTGCCAGCAGCACCAGGGGGGGCGCCTACAATGAGCAGTTCTTC
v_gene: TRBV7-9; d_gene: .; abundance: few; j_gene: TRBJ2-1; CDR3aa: CASGNVNNEQFF; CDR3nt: TGTGCCAGCGGGAACGTTAACAATGAGCAGTTCTTC
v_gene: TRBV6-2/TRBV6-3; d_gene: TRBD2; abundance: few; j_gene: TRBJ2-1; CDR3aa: CASSGTSGSRSYNEQFF; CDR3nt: TGTGCCAGCAGTGGGACTAGCGGGAGCCGATCCTACAATGAGCAGTTCTTC
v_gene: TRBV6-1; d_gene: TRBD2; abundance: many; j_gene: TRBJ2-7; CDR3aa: CASTAGTTNYEQYF; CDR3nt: TGTGCCAGTACCGCCGGGACTACCAACTACGAGCAGTACTTC
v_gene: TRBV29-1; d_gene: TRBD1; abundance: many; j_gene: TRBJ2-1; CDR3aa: CSVVARGFYNEQFF; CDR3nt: TGCAGCGTGGTGGCCAGGGGGTTTTACAATGAGCAGTTCTTC
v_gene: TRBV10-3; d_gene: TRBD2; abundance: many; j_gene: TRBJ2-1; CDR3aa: CAISDPGLAENEQFF; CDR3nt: TGTGCCATCAGTGATCCGGGACTAGCGGAGAATGAGCAGTTCTTC
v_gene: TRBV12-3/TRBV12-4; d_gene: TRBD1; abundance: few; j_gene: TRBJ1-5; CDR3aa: CASSLPPDRTNQPQHF; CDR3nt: TGTGCCAGCAGCTTACCACCGGACAGGACAAATCAGCCCCAGCATTTT
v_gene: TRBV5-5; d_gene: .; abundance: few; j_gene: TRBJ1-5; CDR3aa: CASSLDGGPQHF; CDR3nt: TGTGCCAGCAGCTTGGACGGTGGGCCCCAGCATTTT
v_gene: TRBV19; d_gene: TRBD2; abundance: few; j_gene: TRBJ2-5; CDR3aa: CASSLIAGQETQYF; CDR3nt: TGTGCCAGTAGTCTAATAGCGGGACAAGAGACCCAGTACTTC
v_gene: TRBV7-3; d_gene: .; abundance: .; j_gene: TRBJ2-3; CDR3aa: CASSPDQDNTDTQYF; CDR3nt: TGTGCCAGCAGCCCTGACCAGGACAACACAGATACGCAGTATTTT
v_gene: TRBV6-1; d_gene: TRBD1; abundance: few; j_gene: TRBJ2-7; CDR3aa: CATAASGGAYEQYF; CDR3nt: TGTGCCACAGCGGCGTCAGGGGGAGCCTACGAGCAGTACTTC
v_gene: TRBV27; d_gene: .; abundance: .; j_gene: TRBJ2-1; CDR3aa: CASSLSTASSYNEQFF; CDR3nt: TGTGCCAGCAGTTTATCAACCGCAAGCTCCTACAATGAGCAGTTCTTC
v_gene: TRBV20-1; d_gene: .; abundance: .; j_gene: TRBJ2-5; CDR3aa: CSPGTLAETQYF; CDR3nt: TGCAGTCCCGGGACGCTCGCCGAGACCCAGTACTTC
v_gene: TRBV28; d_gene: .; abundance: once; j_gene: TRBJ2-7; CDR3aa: CASSVLGGYEQYF; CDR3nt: TGTGCCAGCAGTGTGCTGGGCGGCTACGAGCAGTACTTC
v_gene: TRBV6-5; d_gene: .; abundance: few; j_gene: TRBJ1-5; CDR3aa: CASSYRVANDSNQPQHF; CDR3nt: TGTGCCAGCAGTTACAGGGTTGCAAACGATAGCAATCAGCCCCAGCATTTT
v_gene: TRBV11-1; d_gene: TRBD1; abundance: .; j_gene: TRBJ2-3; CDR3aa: CASSPVPGQGETDTQYF; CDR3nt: TGTGCCAGCAGCCCAGTCCCGGGACAGGGAGAAACAGATACGCAGTATTTT
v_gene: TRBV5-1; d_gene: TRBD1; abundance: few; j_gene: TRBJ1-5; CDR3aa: CASSLETGGGQPQHF; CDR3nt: TGCGCCAGCAGCCTGGAGACAGGGGGCGGTCAGCCCCAGCATTTT
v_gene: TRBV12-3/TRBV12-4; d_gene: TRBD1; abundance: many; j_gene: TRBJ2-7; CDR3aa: CASSSRDSSYEQYF; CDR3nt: TGTGCCAGCAGTTCCAGGGACAGCTCCTACGAGCAGTACTTC
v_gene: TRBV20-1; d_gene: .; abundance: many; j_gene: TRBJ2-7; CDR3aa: CSASRDWAKPEQYF; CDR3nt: TGCAGTGCTAGCAGGGACTGGGCGAAACCCGAGCAGTACTTC
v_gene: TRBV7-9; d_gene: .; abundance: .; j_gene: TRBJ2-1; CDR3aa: CASSPSLLYNELFF; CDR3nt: TGTGCCAGCAGTCCTTCACTCCTTTACAATGAGCTGTTCTTC
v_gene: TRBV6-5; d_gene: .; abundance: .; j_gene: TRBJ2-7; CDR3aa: CASSYSRDGLEQYF; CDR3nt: TGTGCCAGCAGTTACTCGAGGGATGGGCTCGAGCAGTACTTC
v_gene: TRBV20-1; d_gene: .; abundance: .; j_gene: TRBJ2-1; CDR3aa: CSAPVGIRYNEQFF; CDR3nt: TGCAGTGCCCCCGTGGGGATCCGGTACAATGAGCAGTTCTTC
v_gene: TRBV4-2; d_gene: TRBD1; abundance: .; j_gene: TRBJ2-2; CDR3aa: CASSQTNAGQGNTGELFF; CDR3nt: TGTGCCAGCAGCCAGACCAACGCGGGACAGGGGAACACCGGGGAGCTGTTTTTT
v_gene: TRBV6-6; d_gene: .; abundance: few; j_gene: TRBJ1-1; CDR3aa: CASSAEAGEAFF; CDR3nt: TGTGCCAGCAGCGCCGAGGCCGGGGAAGCTTTCTTT
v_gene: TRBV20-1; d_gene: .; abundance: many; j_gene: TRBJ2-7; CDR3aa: CSATRVGLSYEQYF; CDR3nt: TGCAGTGCTACCAGGGTGGGACTCTCCTACGAGCAGTACTTC
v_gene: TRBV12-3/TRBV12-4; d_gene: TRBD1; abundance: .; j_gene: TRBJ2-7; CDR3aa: CASSLRTGGTYEQYF; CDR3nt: TGTGCCAGCAGTTTACGGACAGGGGGTACCTACGAGCAGTACTTC
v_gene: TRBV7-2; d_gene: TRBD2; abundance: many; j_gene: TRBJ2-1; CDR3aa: CASSIWTSGNNEQFF; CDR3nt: TGTGCCAGCAGCATTTGGACTAGCGGAAACAATGAGCAGTTCTTC
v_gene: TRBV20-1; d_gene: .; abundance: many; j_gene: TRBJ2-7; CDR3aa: CSASRGLNYEQYF; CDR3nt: TGCAGTGCTAGCCGGGGGCTAAACTACGAGCAGTACTTC
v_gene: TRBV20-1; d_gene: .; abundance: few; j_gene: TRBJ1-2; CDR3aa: CSAAQRGLYGYTF; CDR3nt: TGCAGTGCCGCTCAGAGGGGCCTCTATGGCTACACCTTC
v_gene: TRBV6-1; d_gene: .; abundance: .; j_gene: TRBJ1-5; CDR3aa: CASSKNSRNYQPQHF; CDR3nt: TGTGCCAGCAGTAAAAACAGCAGAAACTATCAGCCCCAGCATTTT
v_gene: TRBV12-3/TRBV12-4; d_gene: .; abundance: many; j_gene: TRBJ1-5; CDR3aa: CASSFIENQPQHF; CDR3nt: TGTGCCAGCAGTTTTATTGAGAATCAGCCCCAGCATTTT
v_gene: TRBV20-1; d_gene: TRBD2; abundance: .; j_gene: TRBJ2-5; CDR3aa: CSAIKREIGPLYETQYF; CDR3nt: TGCAGTGCTATAAAGCGGGAGATAGGTCCTCTGTACGAGACCCAGTACTTC
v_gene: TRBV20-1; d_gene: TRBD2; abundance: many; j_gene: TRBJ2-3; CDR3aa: CSARDATAGGAYTQYF; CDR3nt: TGCAGTGCTAGAGATGCCACAGCGGGAGGCGCATATACGCAGTATTTT
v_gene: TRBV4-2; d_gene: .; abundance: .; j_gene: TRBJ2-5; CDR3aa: CASSPLGDQPVETQYF; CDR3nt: TGTGCCAGCAGCCCCTTGGGCGATCAACCCGTAGAGACCCAGTACTTC
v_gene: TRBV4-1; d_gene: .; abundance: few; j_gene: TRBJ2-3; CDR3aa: CASSPGPRDTQYF; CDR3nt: TGCGCCAGCAGCCCAGGTCCGCGGGATACGCAGTATTTT
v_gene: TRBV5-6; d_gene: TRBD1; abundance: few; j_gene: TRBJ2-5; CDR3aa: CASSFLGQGFEETQYF; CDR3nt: TGTGCCAGCAGCTTCCTTGGACAGGGTTTTGAAGAGACCCAGTACTTC
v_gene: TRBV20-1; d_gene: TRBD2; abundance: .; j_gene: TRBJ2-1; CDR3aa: CSARVQGGRAYEQFF; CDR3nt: TGCAGTGCTAGGGTGCAGGGCGGGAGGGCCTATGAGCAGTTCTTC
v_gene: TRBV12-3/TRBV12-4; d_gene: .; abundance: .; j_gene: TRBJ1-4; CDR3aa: CASSLGVEKLFF; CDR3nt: TGTGCCAGCAGTTTAGGGGTTGAAAAACTGTTTTTT
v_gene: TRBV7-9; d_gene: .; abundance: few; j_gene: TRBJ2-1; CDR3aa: CASSLAGVKNEQFF; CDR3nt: TGTGCCAGCAGCTTAGCGGGAGTTAAGAATGAGCAGTTCTTC
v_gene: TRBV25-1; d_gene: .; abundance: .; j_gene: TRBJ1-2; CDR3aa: CASSPTEPNYGYTF; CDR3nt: TGTGCCAGCAGCCCGACGGAGCCTAACTATGGCTACACCTTC
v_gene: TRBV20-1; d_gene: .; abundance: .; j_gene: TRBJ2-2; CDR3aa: CSARVVLANAGELFF; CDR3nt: TGCAGTGCTAGAGTTGTACTAGCAAACGCCGGGGAGCTGTTTTTT
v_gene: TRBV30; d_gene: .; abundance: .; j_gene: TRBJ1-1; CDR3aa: CAWSSWQRAFF; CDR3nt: TGTGCCTGGAGTAGTTGGCAGAGAGCTTTCTTT